This T cell receptor (beta chain) emerged from a study of blood T cell repertoires in COVID-19. Study details: COVID-19 samples, acute and convalescent, were from the United States, Italy and Spain.

On this clone itself: The junction departs from the called germline gene at one end, perhaps through a read error.

Profiling relied on immunoSEQ multiplex PCR, and the TCRdb table lists in-frame clones only, not all of them. The table lists about 270,000 clones, roughly 86% of them singletons, with around 1.5% in the top ten. This CDR3 has 10 residues. Germline CDR1 and CDR2: SQVTM and ANQGSEA. This receptor was taken from a woman in her sixties or seventies who had recovered from COVID-19. The specimen sequenced was peripheral blood. The chain uses TRBV29-1 and TRBJ2-7; 10 bases fit TRBD2. CDR3 sequence: CSVMTSGLHF. For the CDR3, the DNA is TGCAGCGTGATGACTAGCGGGCTGCACTTC.